The 21 T cell receptor beta chains listed next were all sequenced from one sample in a study of blood T cell repertoires in COVID-19. The protocol was immunoSEQ multiplex PCR, while the TCRdb copy is restricted to in-frame clones and leaves out a portion. Of over 200,000 clones detected, about 80% appear once; the ten largest clones hold about 2%. Specimen: PBMCs or T cells enriched from blood (not recorded which). These receptors came from a man in his sixties who had recovered from COVID-19.

The chain couples TRBV5-6 to TRBJ2-7; TRBD1 matches 8 bases. CDR3 size: 14 residues. CDR1 and CDR2 from the germline V gene are SGHDT and YYEEEE. V shed 1 base and J 2 bases; nucleotides not matched to a gene: 2. CDR3 sequence reads: CASSLRDRTYEQYF. In DNA form, the CDR3 reads TGTGCCAGCAGCTTGAGGGACAGGACCTACGAGCAGTACTTC. Complete variable domain (other parts from reference TRBV5-6 and TRBJ2-7): DAGVTQSPTHLIKTRGQQVTLRCSPKSGHDTVSWYQQALGQGPQFIFQYYEEEERQRGNFPDRFSGHQFPNYSSELNVNALLLGDSALYLCASSLRDRTYEQYFGPGTRLTVT.

The chain employs TRBV7-9 and TRBJ2-7; D is unclear. Trimming removed 2 bases at V and 6 bases at J, with 20 bases between. CDR1 and CDR2 (germline): SEHNR, FQNEAQ (reference sequence). The length of the CDR3 is 16 residues. The CDR3 spells CASSLTSSVASSEQYF. The CDR3 DNA is TGTGCCAGCAGCTTAACCTCCTCGGTAGCATCCAGCGAGCAGTACTTC.

The chain is built from TRBV7-3 and TRBJ2-5, with D tentatively TRBD1 (6 bases). Germline assignment: CDR1 SGHTA and CDR2 FQGTGA. This CDR3 is 13 amino acids long. Deletions cut 5 bases from V and 2 bases from J, with 9 bases between. In DNA, the CDR3 is TGTGCCAGCAGCATGGACAGACAAGAGACCCAGTACTTC. It yields the protein CASSMDRQETQYF.

This sequence joins TRBV5-4 and TRBJ2-1; TRBD2 agrees at 8 bases. V lost 6 bases to trimming and J lost 2 bases; unmatched junction nucleotides: 10. Germline CDR1 reads SGHNT; CDR2 reads YYREEE (reference sequence). CDR3 size: 16 residues. CDR3 loop: CASIRGGTSTYNEQFF. CDR3 nucleotide sequence: TGTGCCAGCATCCGGGGGGGGACAAGTACCTACAATGAGCAGTTCTTC. Using reference TRBV5-4 and TRBJ2-1 for the parts outside the CDR3, the full variable domain is ETGVTQSPTHLIKTRGQQVTLRCSSQSGHNTVSWYQQALGQGPQFIFQYYREEENGRGNFPPRFSGLQFPNYSSELNVNALELDDSALYLCASIRGGTSTYNEQFFGPGTRLTVL.

This chain links TRBV7-2 with TRBJ2-3; TRBD1 aligns across 8 bases. The ends lost 0 bases at V and 7 bases at J; junction bases unmatched: 9. Germline loops: CDR1 SGHTA, CDR2 FQGNSA. The CDR3 sequence is 16 residues long. The CDR3 DNA is TGTGCCAGCAGCTTAGCGTGGACAGGGTCTAAGAATACGCAGTATTTT. As protein: CASSLAWTGSKNTQYF.

The J gene is TRBJ1-3, the V gene TRBV9; a possible D gene is TRBD1 (6 bases). The CDR3 loop spans 16 amino acids. The germline V gene encodes CDR1 SGDLS and CDR2 YYNGEE. V lost 3 bases to trimming and J lost 4 bases, with 17 bases between them. DNA for the CDR3: TGTGCCAGCAGCGACGATCCTACAGGGATGGGAAACACCATATATTTT. Amino acids: CASSDDPTGMGNTIYF.

In this sample, this clone turned up a few times. The chain has TRBV19 and TRBJ1-2; 7 bases match TRBD1. After removal of 5 bases from V and 4 bases from J, the junction contained 7 bases not matched to a gene. There are 14 residues in the CDR3. Germline V lookup: CDR1 LNHDA, CDR2 SQIVND (reference sequence). The CDR3 loop reads CASSPRDRLYGYTF. CDR3 coding DNA: TGTGCCAGTAGTCCACGGGACAGACTCTATGGCTACACCTTC.

This clone was seen just once. This chain joins TRBV11-3 and TRBJ2-7; D is possibly TRBD2 (5 bases). Trimming stripped 5 bases from V and 3 bases from J, with 14 bases between. This CDR3 spans 14 amino acids. The germline CDR1 and CDR2 sequences are SGHNT and YENEEA. The CDR3 DNA sequence: TGTGCCAGCAGCGGTCCGGCGGGTCACTACGAGCAGTACTTC. This gives the protein CASSGPAGHYEQYF. The full variable domain, in which reference TRBV11-3 and TRBJ2-7 provide the parts outside the CDR3, is EAGVVQSPRYKIIEKKQPVAFWCNPISGHNTLYWYLQNLGQGPELLIRYENEEAVDDSQLPKDRFSAERLKGVDSTLKIQPAELGDSAVYLCASSGPAGHYEQYFGPGTRLTVT.

The rearrangement joins TRBV5-4 to TRBJ1-2; 9 positions agree with TRBD1. Trimming cost V 3 bases and J 4 bases; bases outside gene matches: 4. There are 14 residues in the CDR3. CDR1 and CDR2 from the germline V gene are SGHNT and YYREEE (reference sequence). The CDR3 coding sequence is TGTGCCAGCAGCTCGGACAGGGGTTCCTATGGCTACACCTTC. Translating it yields CASSSDRGSYGYTF.

The chain employs TRBV29-1 and TRBJ1-1, with TRBD1 as a possible D gene (6 bases). Germline CDR1 SQVTM, CDR2 ANQGSEA. Trimming took off 7 bases at V and 3 bases at J, with 15 bases between the two ends. The CDR3 contains 13 residues. The CDR3 region has the DNA TGCAGCGCAAGGACAGCAAGGGACACTGAAGCTTTCTTT. Its protein product is CSARTARDTEAFF. Together with reference TRBV29-1 and TRBJ1-1, the CDR3 gives the full variable domain: SAVISQKPSRDICQRGTSLTIQCQVDSQVTMMFWYRQQPGQSLTLIATANQGSEATYESGFVIDKFPISRPNLTFSTLTVSNMSPEDSSIYLCSARTARDTEAFFGQGTRLTVV.

J is TRBJ2-2 and V is TRBV10-3, with TRBD2 identical over 14 bases. This CDR3 region has 16 residues. Per germline, CDR1 ENHRY and CDR2 SYGVKD. The ends lost 8 bases at V and 5 bases at J; junction bases unmatched: 7. CDR3 sequence reads: CAIGTSGGLSTGELFF. The CDR3, as DNA: TGTGCCATCGGGACTAGCGGGGGATTGAGTACCGGGGAGCTGTTTTTT.

This clone has just one count. This chain connects TRBV5-8 to TRBJ2-7, with 7 positions matching TRBD1. V lost 2 bases and J lost 4; bases outside the gene matches: 9. Germline V lookup: CDR1 SGHTS, CDR2 YDEGEE. This CDR3 comprises 15 residues. CDR3 nucleotide sequence: TGTGCCAGCAGCTTAGCCGGGACAGACATGTACGAGCAGTACTTC. Amino acid sequence: CASSLAGTDMYEQYF.

The genes are TRBV10-1 and TRBJ2-7; TRBD1 matches 9 bases. This CDR3 is 15 amino acids long. The trim removed 0 bases at V and 1 base at J, leaving 1 base unmatched. Per germline, CDR1 WNHNN and CDR2 SYGVQD (reference sequence). CDR3 sequence reads: CASSESGTGSYEQYF. The CDR3 DNA is TGCGCCAGCAGTGAGTCGGGGACAGGGTCCTACGAGCAGTACTTC.

The chain is built from TRBV7-9 and TRBJ1-3; TRBD1 matches 9 bases. This CDR3 is built from 15 residues. Germline-derived CDR1 and CDR2 are SEHNR and FQNEAQ (reference sequence). The V and J ends lost 5 bases and 0 bases, in that order; junction bases with no gene match: 2. For the CDR3, the DNA is TGTGCCAGCAGCGGACAGGGGAGCTCTGGAAACACCATATATTTT. Residues: CASSGQGSSGNTIYF.

The chain is built from TRBV5-1 and TRBJ2-2; 11 bases line up with TRBD2. Trimming removed 4 bases from V and 7 bases from J; junction bases left unmatched: 9. The CDR3 length is 16 residues. Germline V gene lookup returns CDR1 SGHRS and CDR2 YFSETQ. CDR3 nucleotides: TGCGCCAGCAGCCCGATTAGCGGGGGGGCCTTCGGGGAGCTGTTTTTT. It specifies CASSPISGGAFGELFF.

V gene TRBV5-1 combines with J gene TRBJ1-6, with D uncertain. The CDR3 is 16 residues long. The V gene's germline CDR1 is SGHRS and CDR2 YFSETQ. Trimming took off 0 bases at V and 1 base at J, with 8 bases between the two ends. The CDR3 spells CASSLEPGSYNSPLHF. The CDR3 DNA reads TGCGCCAGCAGCTTGGAACCCGGGTCCTATAATTCACCCCTCCACTTT.

This chain links TRBV13 with TRBJ2-5; 11 bases fit TRBD2. CDR1 and CDR2 from the germline V gene are PRHDT and FYEKMQ (reference sequence). Unmatched junction bases numbered 8, after V lost 4 bases and J lost 4 bases. The CDR3 is 16 residues long. CDR3 sequence (DNA): TGTGCCAGCAGCTCCAGACTAGCGGGGCTGGGAGAGACCCAGTACTTC. Encoded protein: CASSSRLAGLGETQYF.

The J gene is TRBJ1-5, the V gene TRBV18; 10 bases match TRBD1. CDR1 is KGHSH, CDR2 LQKENI, per germline. The CDR3 runs 15 residues. The V and J ends lost 4 bases and 4 bases, in that order; junction bases with no gene match: 4. DNA of the CDR3: TGTGCCAGCTCACAATGGACAGGGGGTAATCAGCCCCAGCATTTT. Protein: CASSQWTGGNQPQHF.

This clone was found once. This chain links TRBV7-8 with TRBJ1-6; no reliable D call. This CDR3 has 12 residues. The germline CDR1 and CDR2 sequences are SGHVS and FQNEAQ. Trimming left V 5 bases short and J 12 bases short, with 11 bases between. The CDR3 sequence: CASSPPEQPLHF. The CDR3 bases are TGTGCCAGCAGCCCCCCCGAGCAACCCCTCCACTTT.

CDR3: CASSQGGGRNNEQFF. Written as DNA, the CDR3 is TGCGCCAGCAGCCAAGGAGGGGGCAGAAACAATGAGCAGTTCTTC. The chain employs TRBV4-3 and TRBJ2-1, with 7 positions matching TRBD1. Trimming took 1 base from V and 5 from J; bases not matched to a gene: 5. Looked up from germline, CDR1 is LGHNA and CDR2 is YSLEER. The CDR3 has 15 amino acids.

This clone showed up just once. The chain links TRBV3-1 (or the pseudogene TRBV3-2) to TRBJ2-4; no firm D call. Trimming shortened V by 4 bases and J by 3 bases, and 10 bases separated the two germline ends. The CDR3 covers 14 residues. CDR1 LGHDT and CDR2 YNNKEL come from the germline V gene (reference sequence). The CDR3 DNA follows: TGTGCCAGCAGCCTAATATCCGGCAAAAACATTCAGTACTTC. Translation gives CASSLISGKNIQYF.